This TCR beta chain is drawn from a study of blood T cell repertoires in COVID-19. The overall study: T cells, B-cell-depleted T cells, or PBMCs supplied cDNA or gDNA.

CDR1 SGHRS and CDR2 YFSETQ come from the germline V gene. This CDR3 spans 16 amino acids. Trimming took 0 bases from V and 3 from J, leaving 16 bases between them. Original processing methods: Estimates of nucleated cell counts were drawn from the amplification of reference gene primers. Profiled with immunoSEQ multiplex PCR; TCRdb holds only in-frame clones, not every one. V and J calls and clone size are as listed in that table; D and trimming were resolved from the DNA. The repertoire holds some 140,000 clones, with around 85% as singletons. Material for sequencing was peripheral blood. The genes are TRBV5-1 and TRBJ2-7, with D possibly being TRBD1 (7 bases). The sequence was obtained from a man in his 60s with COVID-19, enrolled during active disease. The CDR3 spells CASSLGRQGGVYEQYF. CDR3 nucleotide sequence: TGCGCCAGCAGCTTGGGCAGACAGGGCGGGGTCTACGAGCAGTACTTC.